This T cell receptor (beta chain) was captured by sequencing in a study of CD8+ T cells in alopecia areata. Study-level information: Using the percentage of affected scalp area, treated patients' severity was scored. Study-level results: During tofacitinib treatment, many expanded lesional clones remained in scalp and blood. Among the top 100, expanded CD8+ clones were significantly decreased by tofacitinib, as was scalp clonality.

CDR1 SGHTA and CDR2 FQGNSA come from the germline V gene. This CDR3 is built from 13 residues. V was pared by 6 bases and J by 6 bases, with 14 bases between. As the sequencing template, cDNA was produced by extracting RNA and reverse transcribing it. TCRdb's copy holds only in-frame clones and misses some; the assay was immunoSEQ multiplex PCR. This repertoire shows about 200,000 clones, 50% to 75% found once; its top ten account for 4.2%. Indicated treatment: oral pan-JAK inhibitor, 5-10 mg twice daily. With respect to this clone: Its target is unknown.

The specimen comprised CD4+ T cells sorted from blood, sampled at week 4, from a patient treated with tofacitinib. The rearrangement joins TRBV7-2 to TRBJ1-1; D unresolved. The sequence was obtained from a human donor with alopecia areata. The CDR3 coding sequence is TGTGCCAGCAGTACTACTACCAATCCTGAAGCTTTCTTT. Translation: CASSTTTNPEAFF.